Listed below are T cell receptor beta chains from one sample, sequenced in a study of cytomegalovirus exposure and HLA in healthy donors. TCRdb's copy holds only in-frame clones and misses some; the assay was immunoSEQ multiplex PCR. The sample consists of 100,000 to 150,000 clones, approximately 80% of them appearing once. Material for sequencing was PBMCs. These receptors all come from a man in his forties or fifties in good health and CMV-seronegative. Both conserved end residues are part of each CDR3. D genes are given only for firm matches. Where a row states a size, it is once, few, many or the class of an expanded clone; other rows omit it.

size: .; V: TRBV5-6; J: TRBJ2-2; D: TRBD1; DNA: TGTGCCAGCAGCGCAGACAGGGGGCGAGATGCCGGGGAGCTGTTTTTT; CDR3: CASSADRGRDAGELFF
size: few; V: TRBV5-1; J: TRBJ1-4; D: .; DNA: TGCGCCAGCAGCTTGGGAGGCCCTAATGAAAAACTGTTTTTT; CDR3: CASSLGGPNEKLFF
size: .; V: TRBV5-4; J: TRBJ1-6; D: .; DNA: TGTGCCAGCAGCCTTTCGGAGGGTTCACCCCTCCACTTT; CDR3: CASSLSEGSPLHF
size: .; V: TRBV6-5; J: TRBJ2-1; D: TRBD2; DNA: TGTGCCAGCAGTTACCAACTAGCGGGGGGGTACAATGAGCAGTTCTTC; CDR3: CASSYQLAGGYNEQFF
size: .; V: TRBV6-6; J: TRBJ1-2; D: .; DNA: TGTGCCAGCAGTACCCTAGCATGGGGCTATGGCTACACCTTC; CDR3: CASSTLAWGYGYTF
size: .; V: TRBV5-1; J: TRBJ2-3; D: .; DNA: TGCGCCAGCAGCTTGGATGGGGGACAAACAGATACGCAGTATTTT; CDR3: CASSLDGGQTDTQYF
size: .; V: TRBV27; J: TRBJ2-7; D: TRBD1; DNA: TGTGCCAGCAGGTTTCGTGAGGGACAGGGGTCCTACGAGCAGTACTTC; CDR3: CASRFREGQGSYEQYF
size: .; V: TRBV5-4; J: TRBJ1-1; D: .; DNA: TGTGCCAGCAGCTTGGCCGGGGGGCGGGTAACTGAAGCTTTCTTT; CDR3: CASSLAGGRVTEAFF
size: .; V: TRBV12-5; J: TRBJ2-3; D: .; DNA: TGTGCTAGTGGTTTGGGTTCACTCTCGACTAGCACAGATACGCAGTATTTT; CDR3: CASGLGSLSTSTDTQYF
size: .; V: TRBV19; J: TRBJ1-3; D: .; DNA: TGTGCCAGTAGAAGTAGGGGCAACACCATATATTTT; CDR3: CASRSRGNTIYF
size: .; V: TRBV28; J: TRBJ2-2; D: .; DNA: TGTGCCAGCAGTTTGGTCAGAACCGGGGAGCTGTTTTTT; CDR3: CASSLVRTGELFF
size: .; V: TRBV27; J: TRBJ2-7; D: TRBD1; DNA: TGTGCCAGCAGTTTTGGAACAGGGGCCGAGCAGTACTTC; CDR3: CASSFGTGAEQYF
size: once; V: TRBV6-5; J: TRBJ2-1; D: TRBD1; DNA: TGTGCCAGCAGTTACCTACCCGGGACAGTCAATGAGCAGTTCTTC; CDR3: CASSYLPGTVNEQFF
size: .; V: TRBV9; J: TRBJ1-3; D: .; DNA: TGTGCCAGCAGCTTTCGGGACACTGGAAACACCATATATTTT; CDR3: CASSFRDTGNTIYF
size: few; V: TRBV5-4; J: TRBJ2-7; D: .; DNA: TGTGCCAGCAACCGCGAGGCCGAATCCTACGAGCAGTACTTC; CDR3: CASNREAESYEQYF
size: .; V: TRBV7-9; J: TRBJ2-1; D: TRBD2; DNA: TGTGCCAGCAGCTTCGGACTAGCAGAAAGGAATGAGCAGTTCTTC; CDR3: CASSFGLAERNEQFF
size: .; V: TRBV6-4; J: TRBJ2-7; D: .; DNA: TGTGCCAGCAGTACCTCAGGCTCTAGCATCTCCTACGAGCAGTACTTC; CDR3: CASSTSGSSISYEQYF
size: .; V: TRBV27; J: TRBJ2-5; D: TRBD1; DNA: TGTGCCAGCAGTCCCGGACAGGGTTATCGAGAGACCCAGTACTTC; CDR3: CASSPGQGYRETQYF
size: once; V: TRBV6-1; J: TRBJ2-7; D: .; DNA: TGTGCCAGTAACAGGGTCTACGAGCAGTACTTC; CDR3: CASNRVYEQYF
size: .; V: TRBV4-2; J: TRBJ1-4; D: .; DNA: TGTGCCAGCAGCCAATCTTCCAGGAATGAAAAACTGTTTTTT; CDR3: CASSQSSRNEKLFF
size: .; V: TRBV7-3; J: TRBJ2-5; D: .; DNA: TGTGCCAGCAGCTTGGTCAGCCAAGAGACCCAGTACTTC; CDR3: CASSLVSQETQYF
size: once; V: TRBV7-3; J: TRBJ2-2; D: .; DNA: TGTGCCAGCAGCCGTCAGGTTGCCGGGGAGCTGTTTTTT; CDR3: CASSRQVAGELFF
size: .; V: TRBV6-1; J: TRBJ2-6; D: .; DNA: TGTGCCAGCAGGGCAACGGGAGGGGCCAACGTCCTGACTTTC; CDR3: CASRATGGANVLTF
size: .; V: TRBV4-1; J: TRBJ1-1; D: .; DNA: TGCGCCAGCAGCCAAGTCCACGACAGCAACACTGAAGCTTTCTTT; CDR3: CASSQVHDSNTEAFF
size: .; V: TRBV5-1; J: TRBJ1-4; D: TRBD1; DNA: TGCGCCAGCAGCAAGGACAGGGCCCTTGAAAAACTGTTTTTT; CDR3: CASSKDRALEKLFF
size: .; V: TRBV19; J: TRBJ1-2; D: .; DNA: TGTGCCAGTGGTAGGGGGGAGGACTATGGCTACACCTTC; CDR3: CASGRGEDYGYTF
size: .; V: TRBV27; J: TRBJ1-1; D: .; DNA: TGTGCCAGCAGTTTACCGCCGGGAACGGGCACTGAAGCTTTCTTT; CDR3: CASSLPPGTGTEAFF
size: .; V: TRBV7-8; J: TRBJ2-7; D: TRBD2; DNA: TGTGCCAGCAGCTCCATTAGCGGGGACTTCTACGAGCAGTACTTC; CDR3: CASSSISGDFYEQYF
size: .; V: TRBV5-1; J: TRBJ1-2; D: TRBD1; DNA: TGCGCCAGCAGCAAGGGACAGGGCTATGGCTACACCTTC; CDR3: CASSKGQGYGYTF
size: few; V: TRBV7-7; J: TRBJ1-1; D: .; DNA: TGTGCTAGCAGCCAAGCTCTAAACACTGAAGCTTTCTTT; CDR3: CASSQALNTEAFF
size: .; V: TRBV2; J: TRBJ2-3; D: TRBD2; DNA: TGTGCCAGCAGTTCAGCGGGGGGTAAGGATACGCAGTATTTT; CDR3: CASSSAGGKDTQYF
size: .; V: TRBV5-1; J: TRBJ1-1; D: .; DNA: TGCGCCAGCAGCTTGGAGGGGTCCACTGAAGCTTTCTTT; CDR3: CASSLEGSTEAFF
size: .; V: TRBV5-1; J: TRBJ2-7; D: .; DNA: TGCGCCAGCAGCCCCTTGGGCCTTACCTACGAGCAGTACTTC; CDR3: CASSPLGLTYEQYF
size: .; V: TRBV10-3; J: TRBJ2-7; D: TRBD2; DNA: TGTGCCATCACTCCGTCCAATAGCGGGGGGCCCCTGGAGCAGTACTTC; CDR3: CAITPSNSGGPLEQYF
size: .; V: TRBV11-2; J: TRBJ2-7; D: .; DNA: TGTGCCAGCAGATTTACCCCCTACAAGGCAGGCTACGAGCAGTACTTC; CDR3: CASRFTPYKAGYEQYF
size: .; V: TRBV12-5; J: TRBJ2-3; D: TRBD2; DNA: TGTGCTAGTGGTTCTGGACTAGCGGGGGGAAGCACAGATACGCAGTATTTT; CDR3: CASGSGLAGGSTDTQYF
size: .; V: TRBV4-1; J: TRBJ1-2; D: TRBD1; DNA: TGCGCCAGCAGCCAACCCCGTCAGGGGGCCAAATATGGCTACACCTTC; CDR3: CASSQPRQGAKYGYTF
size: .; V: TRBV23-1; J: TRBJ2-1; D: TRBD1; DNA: TGCGCCAGCAGTCAAGAAGACAGGGTATCCTACAATGAGCAGTTCTTC; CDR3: CASSQEDRVSYNEQFF
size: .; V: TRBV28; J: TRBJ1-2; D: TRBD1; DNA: TGTGCCAGCAGTTTATATGGGGACAGGGTTGGCTACACCTTC; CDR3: CASSLYGDRVGYTF
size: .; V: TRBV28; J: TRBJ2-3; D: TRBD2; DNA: TGTGCCAGCACCCACCCTCAGGGGCTAGCGGGGGGTCCCACAGATACGCAGTATTTT; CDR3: CASTHPQGLAGGPTDTQYF
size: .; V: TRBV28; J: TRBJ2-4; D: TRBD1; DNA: TGTGCCAGCACACAGGGGACCAAAAACAGTCAGTACTTC; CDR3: CASTQGTKNSQYF
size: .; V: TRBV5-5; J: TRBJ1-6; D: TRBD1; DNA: TGTGCCAGCAGCCCCGGGACAGCGAATTCCTATAATTCACCCCTCCACTTT; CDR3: CASSPGTANSYNSPLHF
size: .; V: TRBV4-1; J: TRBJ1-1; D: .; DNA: TGCGCCAGCAGCCACCACGACAGGCAGAACACTGAAGCTTTCTTT; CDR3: CASSHHDRQNTEAFF
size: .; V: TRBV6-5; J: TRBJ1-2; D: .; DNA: TGTGCCAGCAGTTACTCGAGCCCCTTCGGCTACACCTTC; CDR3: CASSYSSPFGYTF